This TCR beta chain was recovered during a study of identical twins. This clonotype turned up a few times. A read error may produce the germline difference seen at one junction end. Germline V lookup: CDR1 MNHNS, CDR2 SASEGT. The CDR3 loop spans 14 amino acids. It was template switching that added a universal primer site, and there were unique molecular identifiers on the cDNA. From the 5' RACE reads, TCRdb called clonotypes with MiXCR, one entry per CDR3 protein. The profile shows 1.5 million to 2 million distinct CDR3 sequences, less than 35% of them singletons. Sequencing was performed on cord blood. The TCR originated in a newborn girl in good health. The J gene is TRBJ1-6, the V gene TRBV6-1; unclear D gene. Here the CDR3 DNA reads TGTGCTAGCAGTACCCACACCTATAATTCACCCCTCCACTTT. This sequence encodes CASSTHTYNSPLHF.